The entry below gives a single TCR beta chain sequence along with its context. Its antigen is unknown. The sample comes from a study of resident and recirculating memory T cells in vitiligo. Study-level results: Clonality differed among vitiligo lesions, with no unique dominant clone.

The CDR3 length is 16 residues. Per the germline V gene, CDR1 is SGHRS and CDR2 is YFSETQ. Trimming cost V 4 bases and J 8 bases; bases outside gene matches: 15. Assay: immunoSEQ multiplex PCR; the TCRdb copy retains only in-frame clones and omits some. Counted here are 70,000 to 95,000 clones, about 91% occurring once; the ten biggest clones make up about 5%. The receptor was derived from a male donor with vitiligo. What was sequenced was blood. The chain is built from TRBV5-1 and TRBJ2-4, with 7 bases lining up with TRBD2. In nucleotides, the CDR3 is TGCGCCAGCAGCGCCCCCGTAGGGAGGGGCCGGGACATTCAGTACTTC. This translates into CASSAPVGRGRDIQYF.